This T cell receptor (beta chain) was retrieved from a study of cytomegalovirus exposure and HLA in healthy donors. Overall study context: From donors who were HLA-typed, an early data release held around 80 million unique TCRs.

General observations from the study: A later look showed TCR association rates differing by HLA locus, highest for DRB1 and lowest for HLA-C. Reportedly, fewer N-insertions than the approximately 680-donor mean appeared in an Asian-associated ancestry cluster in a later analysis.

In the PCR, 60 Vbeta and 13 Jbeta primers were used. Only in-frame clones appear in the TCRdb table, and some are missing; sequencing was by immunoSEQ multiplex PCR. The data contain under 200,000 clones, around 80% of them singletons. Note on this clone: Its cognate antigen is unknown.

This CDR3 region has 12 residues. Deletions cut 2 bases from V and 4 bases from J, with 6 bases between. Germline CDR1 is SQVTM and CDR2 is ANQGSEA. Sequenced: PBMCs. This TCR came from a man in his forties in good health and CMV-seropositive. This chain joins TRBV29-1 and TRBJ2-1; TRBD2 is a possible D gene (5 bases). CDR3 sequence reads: CSVERRYNEQFF. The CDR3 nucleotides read TGCAGCGTTGAAAGGAGGTACAATGAGCAGTTCTTC.